What follows describes a single T cell receptor beta chain. What antigen it recognizes has not been identified. Base quality data are lacking; no much larger clone is found one base away. Collaborating institutions collected whole blood in K2EDTA tubes following their own protocols. For TCRbeta analysis, collaborators shipped samples in one of three forms: frozen whole blood, isolated PBMCs, or DNA extracted from either of those sample types. This entry belongs to a study of blood T cell repertoires in COVID-19 (dated by TCRdb to about 2020). With regard to the full study: Samples covering the acute and convalescent phases of COVID-19 were provided by collaborators in the United States, Italy and Spain. The material from the prospective study consisted of cDNA or gDNA derived from T cells, B-cell-depleted T cells, or PBMCs. Deeply sampled blood TCRbeta repertoires from subjects exposed to, actively infected with, or recovered from COVID-19 were included in the dataset. The repertoires were made available in a free public database intended to serve as a resource for research on the immune response to SARS-CoV-2. The samples were drawn from two sources: the first 160 participants of the ongoing ImmuneRACE study, and over 1,000 subjects contributed by 6 global collaborators. The sample metadata nearly always contained a de-identified subject ID, COVID-19 status, age in years and sex. HLA class I and class II types, where available, came from metadata supplied by the sample provider rather than from assay-based typing.

TCRbeta CDR3 regions were amplified from genomic DNA by means of the immunoSEQ Assay, a bias-controlled multiplex PCR. In the paper's pipeline: The number of nucleated cells in each sample was estimated from the amplification of reference gene primers within the assay. Sequence reads were collapsed and filtered to measure the absolute abundance of every unique TCRbeta CDR3 rearrangement. For each sample, productive Simpson clonality was calculated as the square root of Simpson's diversity index across productive rearrangements. Sourced from immuneACCESS, this table was stored by TCRdb with only in-frame sequences that have V and J called. A share of the clones is absent; for the studies checked, an unresolved V gene accounts for under half, and the remainder has no known explanation. That table gives V, J and clone size, and the DNA gave D and trimming. For this sample the table gives about 84,000 clones, of which around four fifths were detected only once. Over 35% of the sample belongs to the ten largest clones.

CDR1 and CDR2 (LNHDA, SQIVND) derive from the germline V gene (reference sequence). From V the trimming removes 5 bases and from J it removes 3 bases, while the gene matches leave 12 bases of the junction unaccounted for. The CDR3 goes from the cysteine to the phenylalanine over 16 residues. Only CDR3 DNA is held: 48 bases, read in frame from base 1. Here is what the overall study found, with its caveats: How much clinical and demographic metadata was included differed by source and by participant, and the metadata was provided uncurated.

The chain was built from TRBV19 and TRBJ2-5, with TRBD2 matching 7 junction bases. The clonotype comes from a man older than 75 with active or convalescent COVID-19. What was sequenced was peripheral blood. The CDR3 amino acid sequence is: CASSPLMGGPEETQYF. The DNA sequence is given as TGTGCCAGTAGTCCCCTGATGGGAGGGCCCGAAGAGACCCAGTACTTC.